These T cell receptor beta chains were read from a single sample in a study of blood T cell repertoires in COVID-19. Profiled with immunoSEQ multiplex PCR; TCRdb holds only in-frame clones, not every one. The sample lists about 250,000 clones; 85% to 90% were seen once. The material sequenced was peripheral blood. The origin of the receptors is a woman aged 60-75 years with COVID-19, enrolled during active disease. The CDR3 runs from the conserved cysteine through the conserved F or W. The D gene is left open where the match is weak. Some rows have no size entry. The others give once, few or many, or a class for an expanded clone.

V gene	clone size	D gene	J gene	CDR3 DNA	CDR3 protein
TRBV4-3	NA	NA	TRBJ2-3	TGCGCCAGCAGCCCAAGCGGCGGGGCGAACACAGATACGCAGTATTTT	CASSPSGGANTDTQYF
TRBV9	NA	NA	TRBJ1-2	TGTGCCAGCAGCCTTAGAGCATATGGCTACACCTTC	CASSLRAYGYTF
TRBV5-1	NA	NA	TRBJ1-1	TGCGCCAGCAGCTTGTGGGGGCTCGCGAACACTGAAGCTTTCTTT	CASSLWGLANTEAFF
TRBV19	NA	NA	TRBJ1-1	TGTGCCAGTAGTATAACAGGGACGAACACTGAAGCTTTCTTT	CASSITGTNTEAFF
TRBV7-2	NA	TRBD1	TRBJ1-4	TGTGCCAGCAGCACCCAGGGGGCAATAAATGAAAAACTGTTTTTT	CASSTQGAINEKLFF
TRBV14	NA	NA	TRBJ1-1	TGTGCCAGCAGCCAAGTATGGCCGAAGAACACTGAAGCTTTCTTT	CASSQVWPKNTEAFF
TRBV10-3	NA	NA	TRBJ1-5	TGTGCCATCAGATCGGGGGTGGTCAATCAGCCCCAGCATTTT	CAIRSGVVNQPQHF
TRBV5-1	NA	TRBD1	TRBJ2-3	TGCGCCAGCAGCTTGGGGGACAGGGACACAGATACGCAGTATTTT	CASSLGDRDTDTQYF
TRBV6-5	NA	NA	TRBJ1-3	TGTGCCAGCAGCAGTGTCTCTGGAAACACCATATATTTT	CASSSVSGNTIYF
TRBV19	NA	TRBD1	TRBJ1-1	TGTGCCAGTAGCGGGACAGGGGACACTGAAGCTTTCTTT	CASSGTGDTEAFF
TRBV4-1	NA	NA	TRBJ1-2	TGCGCCAGCAGCCTCGCGCTGAGCAGCAGGGGCGGCTATGGCTACACCTTC	CASSLALSSRGGYGYTF
TRBV7-2	NA	TRBD1	TRBJ1-5	TGTGCCAGCAGCTTAGGGGGACAGGGGACTCAGCCCCAGCATTTT	CASSLGGQGTQPQHF
TRBV2	once	NA	TRBJ1-2	TGTGCCATATCGCCCCGGCCGGGGGACTATGGCTACACCTTC	CAISPRPGDYGYTF
TRBV27	once	TRBD1	TRBJ2-1	TGTGCCAGCAGGTCCGGGACAGGGGGTTTTCGTGAGCAGTTCTTC	CASRSGTGGFREQFF
TRBV7-9	NA	TRBD1	TRBJ2-7	TGTGCCAGCAGGCCGGGACAGCGGACGGAGCAGTACTTC	CASRPGQRTEQYF
TRBV7-2	NA	TRBD1	TRBJ2-1	TGTGCCAGCAGCCGGCCGGGACAGGGGGTTTTTGAGCAGTTCTTC	CASSRPGQGVFEQFF
TRBV30	NA	NA	TRBJ1-1	TGTGCCTGGAGTGTACAAGTGAACACTGAAGCTTTCTTT	CAWSVQVNTEAFF
TRBV4-2	NA	TRBD2	TRBJ2-7	TGTGCCAGCAGCCAAGAGGCTCCGCGCACTAGCGGGGGGGCCCGATTGGACTACGAGCAGTACTTC	CASSQEAPRTSGGARLDYEQYF
TRBV18	NA	NA	TRBJ1-1	TGTGCCAGCTCAACTCAGGGGAACACTGAAGCTTTCTTT	CASSTQGNTEAFF
TRBV5-6	NA	NA	TRBJ2-5	TGTGCCAGCAGCTTCAGGCAAACCTTCCAAGAGACCCAGTACTTC	CASSFRQTFQETQYF
TRBV5-1	NA	NA	TRBJ1-2	TGCGCCAGCAGCTTGGGGGCCTCAGGGTCCTATGGCTACACCTTC	CASSLGASGSYGYTF
TRBV6-5	NA	TRBD1	TRBJ1-4	TGTGCCAGCAGGCAGACAGGGGAGATGAATGAAAAACTGTTTTTT	CASRQTGEMNEKLFF
TRBV6-5	NA	NA	TRBJ1-4	TGTGCCAGCAGGCTGACAGCAACTAATGAAAAACTGTTTTTT	CASRLTATNEKLFF
TRBV2	NA	TRBD1	TRBJ2-5	TGTGCCAGCAGCGCCGGGACAGCTCAAGAGACCCAGTACTTC	CASSAGTAQETQYF
TRBV9	NA	NA	TRBJ1-2	TGTGCCAGCAGCGCCCCCCTCGGCGGGGTTAGTTATGGCTACACCTTC	CASSAPLGGVSYGYTF
TRBV6-5	NA	TRBD1	TRBJ1-1	TGTGCCAGCAGAACCCTACGGACAGGGCAGGGTGAAGCTTTCTTT	CASRTLRTGQGEAFF
TRBV4-1	NA	NA	TRBJ1-6	TGCGCCAGCAGCCAAGCAGGTTCCTATAATTCACCCCTCCACTTT	CASSQAGSYNSPLHF
TRBV18	NA	NA	TRBJ2-5	TGTGCCAGCCAACCGGTCCCACGTCAACTTGAAGAGACCCAGTACTTC	CASQPVPRQLEETQYF
TRBV29-1	NA	TRBD2	TRBJ2-7	TGCAGCGTTGAAAGACTAGCGGGGGGAGACGAGCAGTACTTC	CSVERLAGGDEQYF
TRBV18	many	NA	TRBJ2-7	TGTGCCAGCTCACCAAGCAGGGTCTACGAGCAGTACTTC	CASSPSRVYEQYF
TRBV5-6	NA	TRBD1	TRBJ2-7	TGTGCCAGCAGCCCGCGTCGGGACAGGGGTATAAGGGCCTACGAGCAGTACTTC	CASSPRRDRGIRAYEQYF